Following are 15 T cell receptor beta chains from one sample sequenced in a study of CD8+ T cells in alopecia areata. Regarding treatment: oral pan-JAK inhibitor, 5-10 mg twice daily. Sequencing templates came from extracted RNA that was reverse transcribed into cDNA. The assay was immunoSEQ multiplex PCR, and TCRdb's table has in-frame clones only and misses some. The sample has 110,000 or so clones; less than 70% are singletons. Sequences were derived from CD4+ T cells sorted from blood, sampled at week 24, from a patient treated with tofacitinib. The receptors here all came from a human donor with alopecia areata.

The CDR3 region is CASSLPQGGYTF. The CDR3 DNA sequence: TGTGCCAGCAGCTTGCCTCAGGGGGGCTACACCTTC. The V and J genes are TRBV7-9 and TRBJ1-2; D is perhaps TRBD1 (6 bases). The V gene lost 3 bases and the J gene lost 8 bases, with 10 bases spanning the gap. The length of the CDR3 is 12 residues. Germline CDR1 is SEHNR and CDR2 is FQNEAQ (reference sequence).

The chain links TRBV4-1 to TRBJ2-7, with D perhaps TRBD1 or TRBD2 (5 bases each). Per the germline V gene, CDR1 is MGHRA and CDR2 is YSYEKL. The CDR3 covers 13 residues. V dropped 5 bases and J dropped 2 bases, with 10 bases sitting between them. Here the CDR3 reads CASSTGTPYEQYF. For the CDR3, the DNA is TGCGCCAGCAGCACCGGGACCCCCTACGAGCAGTACTTC.

This clone was picked up a small number of times. The chain joins TRBV18 to TRBJ1-2; possible D gene TRBD1, 5 bases. The germline V and J ends were trimmed by 2 bases and 8 bases, with 12 bases remaining between them. CDR3 size: 13 residues. CDR1 and CDR2 (germline): KGHSH, LQKENI. The CDR3 nucleotides are TGTGCCAGCTCACCAGGGACGTCGGTGGGCTACACCTTC. The encoded protein is CASSPGTSVGYTF.

There are many counts of this clone. V usage is TRBV7-9 and J usage is TRBJ2-7; D possibly uses TRBD1 or TRBD2 (7 bases each). Germline values: CDR1 SEHNR, CDR2 FQNEAQ (reference sequence). The V and J ends lost 5 bases and 0 bases respectively, with 17 bases between them. The CDR3 extends over 16 amino acids. CDR3 loop: CASSPTQGGVSYEQYF. The CDR3 coding sequence is TGTGCCAGCAGCCCCACCCAGGGGGGGGTCTCCTACGAGCAGTACTTC.

The chain recombines TRBV7-9 with TRBJ2-2, with a possible D match to TRBD1 (5 bases). CDR3 size: 15 residues. Germline V gives CDR1 SEHNR, CDR2 FQNEAQ (reference sequence). Deletions cut 5 bases from V and 4 bases from J, with 14 bases between. CDR3 loop: CASSPGQTFTGELFF. The CDR3 region has the DNA TGTGCCAGCAGCCCCGGACAAACCTTCACCGGGGAGCTGTTTTTT.

The chain employs TRBV9 and TRBJ2-2, with 7 bases identical to TRBD2. V was clipped by 3 bases and J by 1 base; unmatched bases: 6. This CDR3 is built from 16 residues. Germline lookup yields CDR1 SGDLS and CDR2 YYNGEE. DNA of the CDR3: TGTGCCAGCAGCGCCGCGGGGGAGGTGAACACCGGGGAGCTGTTTTTT. Translating it yields CASSAAGEVNTGELFF.

A few counts support this clone. This chain joins TRBV4-1 and TRBJ2-7; the D gene could be TRBD1 or TRBD2 (5 bases each). The CDR3 is 16 amino acids. V lost 0 bases and J lost 5, with 17 bases in between. CDR1 and CDR2 from the germline V gene are MGHRA and YSYEKL. Here the CDR3 reads CASSQDRGTRAHEQYF. The CDR3 DNA reads as TGCGCCAGCAGCCAAGATCGGGGCACTAGGGCGCACGAGCAGTACTTC.

V usage is TRBV5-1 and J usage is TRBJ1-5; D is undetermined. Germline V gene data show CDR1 as SGHRS and CDR2 as YFSETQ. Trimming took off 0 bases at V and 4 bases at J, with 5 bases between the two ends. This CDR3 region has 13 residues. The chain's CDR3 is CASSLDVNQPQHF. CDR3 sequence (DNA): TGCGCCAGCAGCTTGGATGTTAATCAGCCCCAGCATTTT.

This chain connects TRBV7-9 to TRBJ1-1; D uncertain. The CDR3 contains 12 residues. From germline, CDR1 is SEHNR and CDR2 FQNEAQ (reference sequence). Trimming pared 5 bases from V and 10 bases from J, leaving 14 bases between. In DNA form, the CDR3 reads TGTGCCAGCAGCACGGACCCTTTTGGAGCTTTCTTT. Translated, it gives CASSTDPFGAFF.

The sample holds a few counts of this clone. This rearrangement joins TRBV29-1 to TRBJ1-2, with 9 bases that match TRBD1. This CDR3 is built from 16 residues. Germline V lookup: CDR1 SQVTM, CDR2 ANQGSEA. V dropped 5 bases and J dropped 5; count of bases not matched to a gene: 15. CDR3 loop: CSVLRPGQGRVYGYTF. The CDR3 DNA is TGCAGCGTTTTGAGACCGGGACAGGGAAGGGTTTATGGCTACACCTTC. The full variable domain, rest sourced from reference TRBV29-1 and TRBJ1-2, is SAVISQKPSRDICQRGTSLTIQCQVDSQVTMMFWYRQQPGQSLTLIATANQGSEATYESGFVIDKFPISRPNLTFSTLTVSNMSPEDSSIYLCSVLRPGQGRVYGYTFGSGTRLTVV.

The chain couples TRBV7-2 to TRBJ2-3; 9 nucleotides align to TRBD1. V gave up 2 bases and J gave up 3 bases; unmatched junction bases: 12. Germline CDR1 and CDR2: SGHTA and FQGNSA. CDR3 length: 18 residues. CDR3 in amino acids: CASSLKVTGGYGTDTQYF. CDR3 in DNA: TGTGCCAGCAGCTTAAAGGTGACAGGGGGATACGGGACAGATACGCAGTATTTT. Full variable domain (missing parts from reference TRBV7-2 and TRBJ2-3): GAGVSQSPSNKVTEKGKDVELRCDPISGHTALYWYRQSLGQGLEFLIYFQGNSAPDKSGLPSDRFSAERTGGSVSTLTIQRTQQEDSAVYLCASSLKVTGGYGTDTQYFGPGTRLTVL.

The chain couples TRBV29-1 to TRBJ2-7; D tentatively fits TRBD1 or TRBD2 (5 bases each). V was shortened by 7 bases and J by 1 base, with 11 bases between the two germline ends. The CDR3 is made up of 12 amino acids. Germline assignment: CDR1 SQVTM and CDR2 ANQGSEA. In DNA, the CDR3 is TGCAGCGCAGGGACGGAGTCCTACGAGCAGTACTTC. It codes for CSAGTESYEQYF.

This clone has only a few counts. The chain carries TRBV7-9 and TRBJ1-1, with D hard to call. CDR1 is SEHNR, CDR2 FQNEAQ, per germline (reference sequence). Trimming took off 1 base at V and 3 bases at J, with 6 bases between the two ends. CDR3 length: 13 residues. The CDR3 loop reads CASSLVGDTEAFF. In DNA form, the CDR3 reads TGTGCCAGCAGCTTAGTCGGTGACACTGAAGCTTTCTTT.

The rearrangement joins TRBV9 to TRBJ2-2; a possible D gene is TRBD2 (6 bases). The CDR3 length is 15 residues. Germline V gene data show CDR1 as SGDLS and CDR2 as YYNGEE. V lost 0 bases, J lost 6 bases, and 12 bases lay in between. DNA of the CDR3: TGTGCCAGCAGCGTAGGTAGCGGAGTGTCCGGGGAGCTGTTTTTT. Residues: CASSVGSGVSGELFF.

Only a few counts were recorded for this clone. V usage is TRBV7-3 and J usage is TRBJ2-7, with TRBD1 identical over 8 bases. The junction had 6 bases not matched to a gene; V was cut back by 4 bases and J by 7 bases. The germline CDR1 and CDR2 sequences are SGHTA and FQGTGA. The CDR3 has 13 residues. The CDR3 loop is CASSSDREGEQYF. CDR3 in DNA: TGTGCCAGCAGCTCGGACAGGGAAGGGGAGCAGTACTTC.